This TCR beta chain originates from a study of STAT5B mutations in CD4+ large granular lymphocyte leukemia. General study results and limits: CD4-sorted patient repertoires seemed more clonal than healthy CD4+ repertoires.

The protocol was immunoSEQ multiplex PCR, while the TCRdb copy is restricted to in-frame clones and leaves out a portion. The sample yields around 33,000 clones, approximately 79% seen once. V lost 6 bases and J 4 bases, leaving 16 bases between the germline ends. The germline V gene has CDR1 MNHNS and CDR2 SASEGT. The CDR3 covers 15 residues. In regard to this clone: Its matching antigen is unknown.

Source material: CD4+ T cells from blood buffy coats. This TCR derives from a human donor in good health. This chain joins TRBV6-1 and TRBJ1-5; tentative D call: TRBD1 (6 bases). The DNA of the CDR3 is TGTGCCAGCAGCCATTATGGGGGGCGGAATCAGCCCCAGCATTTT. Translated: CASSHYGGRNQPQHF.